The source of this T cell receptor beta chain is a study of T-cell reconstitution after alpha-beta-depleted transplantation in children. Whole-study findings and limits: About two months after transplant, alpha-beta T cells reportedly came from several hundred expanded graft clones. Some patients' high day-60 TCRbeta diversity was traced to surviving recipient T cells and thymic progenitors.

V was clipped by 5 bases and J by 3 bases; unmatched bases: 1. CDR3 length: 13 amino acids. Comment on this clonotype: Its antigen is still unknown.

Molecular barcoding with unique molecular identifiers was used for the TCRbeta library. TCRdb passed the PCR reads through MiXCR, listing each CDR3 protein once. Here the sample spans about 980,000 distinct CDR3 sequences, under 30% being singletons. The source of this sequence is a boy under two years old who had a stem cell transplant for SCID, so the T cells may come from the graft donor. The chain links TRBV12-3 or TRBV12-4 to TRBJ1-5; TRBD1 agrees at 7 bases. Sequenced material: PBMCs, mostly from graft donor cells, taken 360 days after TCRalphabeta/CD19-depleted stem cell transplant. The CDR3 loop reads CASSGQVNQPQHF. In nucleotides, the CDR3 is TGTGCCAGCAGTGGACAGGTCAATCAGCCCCAGCATTTT.